This TCR beta chain originates from a study of regulatory T cells in long-lasting Graves disease (dated by TCRdb to the early 2020s). Study-wide context: Antithyroid drugs had been taken for less than 3 months by newly diagnosed Graves' disease patients. A total of 35 or so samples underwent TCR sequencing: around 13 from persistent and around 20 from newly diagnosed Graves' disease patients. Peripheral blood TCR sequencing and RNA sequencing compared persistent Graves' disease patients with newly diagnosed Graves' disease patients. The study was conducted in China and was registered as a clinical trial.

The label giving this sample's time point can be read as: newly diagnosed GD, antithyroid drugs for less than 3 months. For both TCR sequencing and RNA sequencing, RNA was extracted from PBMCs in TRIzol. The diagnosis of Graves' disease was made according to American Thyroid Association guidelines. Recruitment of patients was carried out at an endocrinology department in Xi'an, China. Each patient gave approximately 10 milliliters of peripheral blood, collected in an EDTA anticoagulant tube. Ficoll Paque Plus density gradient separation was used to isolate PBMCs, and no additional T cell sorting was done. An Agilent 2100 Bioanalyzer and agarose gel were used to check RNA quality, while a NanoDrop 2000 measured RNA concentration. Libraries came from multiplex PCR. TCRdb names Illumina HiSeq 4000 as the instrument used. iRepertoire HTBI primers and Arm-PCR amplification of CDR3 regions were used to construct TCR beta libraries. PCR products were gel purified before sequencing. As for the original processing: Gene usage analysis of CDR3 amino acid clonotypes used the roughly 62 TRBV and approximately 13 TRBJ segments found across samples. COPE and FqMerger were used to merge filtered high-quality paired reads into contigs. Contigs were aligned with BLAST to IMGT TRBV, TRBD and TRBJ reference genes, and CDR3 was defined per IMGT. Highly expanded clones were defined as clonotypes with a frequency above 0.1%. Repertoire diversity was measured by Shannon entropy, and V-J evenness by the Gini coefficient. A clonotype was considered public if more than one individual shared it. TCRdb handled the public reads itself, with Q25 trimming in fastp and clone calling in MiXCR, and kept productive beta chains. Each entry is one CDR3 protein sequence, shown with its most common DNA and genes. TCRdb, not the authors, supplied the V and J calls. The sample has roughly 420,000 distinct CDR3 sequences on record, 14% of them singletons. The ten largest clones take up roughly 15% of the sample.

Broad study findings and their caveats: Persistent disease showed preferential use of TRBV28, TRBJ1-2 and TRBJ2-5, whereas newly diagnosed disease favored TRBV20-1 and TRBJ2-1. As a limitation, the authors acknowledged that the small sample size may reduce accuracy. A larger number of public clonotypes was shared among persistent patients (about 2,700) than among newly diagnosed patients (around 870). Sequencing and analysis were restricted to the TCR beta chain. Lower TCR Shannon entropy and fewer highly expanded clones were observed in persistent Graves' disease patients than in newly diagnosed patients, which suggested clonal expansion. Only peripheral blood was studied, because thyroid tissue, the primary lesion, was inaccessible.

This clonotype was counted only a few times. The antigen this receptor binds is unknown. Within one base of it there is no much larger clone, and no base qualities were kept. The germline V gene sets CDR1 to WSHSY and CDR2 to SAAADI. V is clipped by 2 bases and J by 7 bases, and the sequence between their germline boundaries is 5 bases long. Reading from cysteine to phenylalanine, the CDR3 counts 11 amino acids. Only the CDR3 DNA stays, 33 bases, in frame from base 1. This same sample was also taken into another study, of T cells in Graves' hyperthyroidism and ophthalmopathy. As described in the second report: A patient counted as having stable Graves' hyperthyroidism if no progression to ophthalmopathy occurred over 18 months of follow-up. Hyperthyroidism patients were aged 18 to 65 years and newly diagnosed, with disease duration of less than 2 months. Patients with uncontrolled infections, other autoimmune diseases, pregnancy or lactation were excluded. Diagnoses were established on the basis of clinical symptoms, serum thyroxine and TRAb, thyroid ultrasound, and orbital computed tomography. The first round of RT-PCR for the TCR CDR3 was performed with the HTBI primer set and the Qiagen OneStep RT-PCR kit. Most expanded thyroid clonotypes (frequency above 0.001) were also detected in blood, a finding suggesting that blood repertoires may reflect thyroid immune responses. In cross-validation, a model built on a 13 V-J signature told ophthalmopathy apart from stable hyperthyroidism with 87.88% sensitivity and roughly 81% specificity, and in testing the same model reached 80%/75%. In validation, the model predicted progression to ophthalmopathy with about 71% sensitivity and about 72% specificity, a median of around six months before onset. TCR V-J signatures able to tell the groups apart were searched for in a discovery cohort of 90 to 100 patients, of whom approximately 40 had Graves' ophthalmopathy and 57 had stable Graves' hyperthyroidism. Prospective prediction of ophthalmopathy was tested in an independent validation cohort of 18 to 20 hyperthyroidism patients and some 17 patients who later progressed to ophthalmopathy. The 75 to 100 discovery patients were divided at random into training and test sets in a 7:3 ratio. In addition, the study compared T-cell repertoires in thyroid tissue and in blood from several Graves' hyperthyroidism patients. After blood sampling, hyperthyroidism patients were treated with methimazole at a starting dose of 30 mg daily, and ophthalmopathy patients were treated with high-dose intravenous methylprednisolone. Libraries were constructed in a second round of multiplex PCR, after which size selection and purification were carried out. Libraries were sequenced paired-end with 100 bp reads on an Illumina HiSeq2000. Raw data were processed with SOAPnuke, discarding reads with adapters, uncalled bases, mean Phred below 15, or no exact constant-primer or identifier match. COPE v1.2.5 was used to merge high-quality paired reads, and clonotypes were defined as unique nucleotide sequences. Clonotypes were aligned to IMGT TRBV, TRBD and TRBJ reference segments using MiTCR v1.1. The analysis was restricted to V-J combinations with a frequency above 0.0001, which together covered roughly 99% of the repertoires. A TCS score was defined as the ratio between F50 (clonal expansion) and ExV (chaos), using BLOSUM62-based TCRdist between CDR3 peptides within each V-J. Welch's t-statistics and random forest reduced some 510 V-J features to about 12, which were used in a naive Bayes classifier (R e1071). Sample size was not statistically predetermined, and investigators were not blinded to group allocation. The paper describes TCR Vbeta CDR3 sequencing of around 140 peripheral blood samples, made up of 43 ophthalmopathy patients, 70 to 80 hyperthyroidism patients and about 17 progressor patients.

The sample here was peripheral blood mononuclear cells (PBMCs), taken at new diagnosis, from a patient treated with antithyroid drugs. The TCR comes from a woman aged 45 to 65 with Graves disease. Donor details come from another sample of the same person, matched by shared clones. The receptor chain draws on TRBV10-2 and TRBJ1-1, with the D gene too uncertain to name. CDR3 reads: CASSEGLEAFF. The DNA is TGCGCCAGCAGTGAGGGCCTTGAAGCTTTCTTT.